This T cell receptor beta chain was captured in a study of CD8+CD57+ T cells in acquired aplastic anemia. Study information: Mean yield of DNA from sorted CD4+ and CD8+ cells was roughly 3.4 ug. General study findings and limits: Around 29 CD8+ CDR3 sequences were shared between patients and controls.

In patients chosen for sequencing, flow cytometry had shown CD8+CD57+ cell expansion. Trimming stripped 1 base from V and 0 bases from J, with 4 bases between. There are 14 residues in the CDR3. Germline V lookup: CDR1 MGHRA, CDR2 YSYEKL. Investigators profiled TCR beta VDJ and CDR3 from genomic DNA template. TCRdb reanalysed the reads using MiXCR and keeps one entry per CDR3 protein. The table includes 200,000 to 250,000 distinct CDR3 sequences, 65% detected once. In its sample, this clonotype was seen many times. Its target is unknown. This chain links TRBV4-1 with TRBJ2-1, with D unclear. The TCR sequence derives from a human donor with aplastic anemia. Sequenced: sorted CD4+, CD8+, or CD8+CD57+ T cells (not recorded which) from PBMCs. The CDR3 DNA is TGCGCCAGCAGCCAAGTTCGCTCCTACAATGAGCAGTTCTTC. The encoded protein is CASSQVRSYNEQFF.